Presented here are 11 T cell receptor beta chains from one specimen sequenced in a study of T cell responses to AZD1222 COVID-19 vaccine. Clones were read by immunoSEQ multiplex PCR, and TCRdb kept only the in-frame ones, dropping some. The data contain roughly 140,000 clones, around 93% of them seen just once; the ten biggest clones take up roughly 5%. Sequencing used peripheral blood, obtained on day 0 of AZD1222 vaccination. These receptors were obtained from an adult in good health.

The chain links TRBV5-6 to TRBJ2-3, with 8 bases that match TRBD2. The trim removed 1 base at V and 3 bases at J, leaving 4 bases unmatched. Germline CDR1 is SGHDT and CDR2 is YYEEEE. The CDR3 covers 15 residues. Written as DNA, the CDR3 is TGTGCCAGCAGCTTGAGTCGCGGGGGGACAGATACGCAGTATTTT. Its translation: CASSLSRGGTDTQYF. Full variable domain (outside the CDR3, taken from reference TRBV5-6 and TRBJ2-3): DAGVTQSPTHLIKTRGQQVTLRCSPKSGHDTVSWYQQALGQGPQFIFQYYEEEERQRGNFPDRFSGHQFPNYSSELNVNALLLGDSALYLCASSLSRGGTDTQYFGPGTRLTVL.

This clone was found once. This chain connects TRBV19 to TRBJ2-6; D unresolved. Trimming shortened V by 4 bases and J by 4 bases, and 2 bases separated the two germline ends. Germline V gene sequence: CDR1 LNHDA, CDR2 SQIVND (reference sequence). This CDR3 has 12 amino acids. CDR3 sequence: CASSNGANVLTF. CDR3 DNA: TGTGCCAGTAGTAACGGGGCCAACGTCCTGACTTTC.

This clone was counted a few times. This CDR3 reads CASSRTGNYGYTF. In nucleotides, the CDR3 is TGTGCCAGTAGTAGGACAGGGAACTATGGCTACACCTTC. The chain combines TRBV19 with TRBJ1-2; the match to TRBD1 covers 8 bases. The CDR3 is 13 amino acids. Germline CDR1 LNHDA, CDR2 SQIVND (reference sequence). The V gene end was trimmed by 4 bases and the J gene end by 2 bases; junction bases not matched to a gene: 0.

The chain links TRBV21-1 to TRBJ2-1; TRBD2 reflects the table's D call only, with no check against the DNA. TRBV21-1 is given as a pseudogene. CDR3 size: 22 residues. The CDR3 DNA reads TGTGCCAGCAGCAAAGAGCGGTGGTTTGGACCGGAGACGAAAAGCTCCTACAATGAGCAGTTCTTC. Its translation: CASSKERWFGPETKSSYNEQFF.

V usage is TRBV6-5 and J usage is TRBJ1-1; D gene ambiguous. This CDR3 has 15 amino acids. Germline lookup yields CDR1 MNHEY and CDR2 SVGAGI. Trimming stripped 2 bases from V and 0 bases from J, with 10 bases between. The CDR3 region has the DNA TGTGCCAGCAGTTACGACCGTACACTGAACACTGAAGCTTTCTTT. Amino acids: CASSYDRTLNTEAFF.

This chain connects TRBV19 to TRBJ1-4; 7 positions agree with TRBD1. V dropped 3 bases and J dropped 8; count of bases not matched to a gene: 6. The CDR3 is made up of 14 amino acids. Germline CDR1 and CDR2: LNHDA and SQIVND (reference sequence). CDR3 nucleotides: TGTGCCAGTAGTATGGCCGACAGGGAGGAAAAACTGTTTTTT. It specifies CASSMADREEKLFF. The full variable domain, rest sourced from reference TRBV19 and TRBJ1-4, is DGGITQSPKYLFRKEGQNVTLSCEQNLNHDAMYWYRQDPGQGLRLIYYSQIVNDFQKGDIAEGYSVSREKKESFPLTVTSAQKNPTAFYLCASSMADREEKLFFGSGTQLSVL.

As DNA, the CDR3 is TGTGCCAGCAGTTTAGGGGTGAATGAAAAACTGTTTTTT. Amino acid sequence: CASSLGVNEKLFF. This chain uses TRBV12-3 or TRBV12-4 with TRBJ1-4, with D hard to call. V gave up 1 base and J gave up 5 bases, with 5 bases separating them. The CDR3 sequence is 13 residues long.

Here the CDR3 reads CASSPRPIPNSPLHF. For the CDR3, the DNA is TGTGCCAGTAGTCCCCGACCGATCCCAAATTCACCCCTCCACTTT. The V and J genes are TRBV19 and TRBJ1-6; D is unclear. Per germline, CDR1 LNHDA and CDR2 SQIVND (reference sequence). Between the trimmed V and J ends, which lost 5 bases and 7 bases, there was a span of 15 bases. The CDR3 totals 15 residues.

With respect to this clone: The junction differs from germline at one of its ends, possibly a read error. J is TRBJ2-2 and V is TRBV7-7; 8 bases agree with TRBD2. CDR3 size: 14 residues. In germline, CDR1 is SSHAT, CDR2 FNYEAQ (reference sequence). For the CDR3, the DNA is TGTGCTAGCAGCGCGGGACTAGAGGACGGGGAGCTGTTTTTT. Translated, it gives CASSAGLEDGELFF.

There are a few counts of this clone. The chain employs TRBV25-1 and TRBJ1-3; D gene uncertain. V dropped 2 bases and J dropped 8 bases, with 4 bases sitting between them. The CDR3 has 11 amino acids. CDR1 and CDR2 from the germline V gene are MGHDK and SYGVNS. The CDR3 nucleotides are TGTGCCAGCAGTGAAGGATACACCATATATTTT. Its protein product is CASSEGYTIYF.

The chain joins TRBV14 to TRBJ2-7; 10 bases are a match to TRBD1. The CDR3 has 14 residues. V was pared by 2 bases and J by 3 bases, with 1 base of the junction left unmatched. Germline CDR1 SGHDN, CDR2 FVKESK. The CDR3 region has the DNA TGTGCCAGCAGCCAATGGACAGGGGGCTACGAGCAGTACTTC. This codes for CASSQWTGGYEQYF.